These 14 T cell receptor beta chains were sequenced from one sample in a study of blood T cell repertoires in COVID-19. The table came from immunoSEQ multiplex PCR; TCRdb's copy has only in-frame clones and leaves some out. Of some 88,000 clones detected, over 80% appear once; the ten largest clones hold about 1.7%. Sequences were obtained from peripheral blood. The origin of the receptors is a human donor with active COVID-19. The donor label of this sample is uncertain.

The gene calls are TRBV27 and TRBJ2-7, with 8 bases matching TRBD1. This CDR3 region has 19 residues. From germline, CDR1 is MNHEY and CDR2 SMNVEV (reference sequence). J lost 1 base, V lost 2 bases, and 16 bases had no gene match. CDR3 sequence: CASSLGKLTRDRTSYEQYF. The CDR3, as DNA: TGTGCCAGCAGTTTAGGAAAACTAACCCGGGACAGGACTTCCTACGAGCAGTACTTC.

The chain is built from TRBV3-1 (or the pseudogene TRBV3-2) and TRBJ2-3, with D maybe TRBD1 (6 bases). Deletions cut 3 bases from V and 3 bases from J, with 13 bases between. Germline CDR1 LGHDT, CDR2 YNNKEL (reference sequence). CDR3 length equals 15 residues. The CDR3 is CASSQDLGATDTQYF. The DNA of the CDR3 is TGTGCCAGCAGCCAGGACCTGGGGGCGACAGATACGCAGTATTTT.

The chain joins TRBV6-2 or TRBV6-3 to TRBJ1-1; TRBD1 might be the D (6 bases). The CDR3 is made up of 14 amino acids. Germline CDR1 reads MNHEY; CDR2 reads SVGEGT. Trimming removed 4 bases at V and 4 bases at J, with 13 bases between. Here the CDR3 reads CASSFRGRGTEAFF. The CDR3 DNA follows: TGTGCCAGCAGTTTCAGGGGACGTGGCACTGAAGCTTTCTTT.

In this sample, this clone turned up once. This chain uses TRBV10-1 with TRBJ1-1; D unresolved. The germline V and J ends were trimmed by 2 bases and 5 bases, with 9 bases remaining between them. Germline V gene lookup returns CDR1 WNHNN and CDR2 SYGVQD (reference sequence). The CDR3 totals 13 residues. CDR3 sequence: CASSENFGTEAFF. Here the CDR3 DNA reads TGCGCCAGCAGTGAGAATTTCGGTACTGAAGCTTTCTTT.

This rearrangement joins TRBV7-9 to TRBJ1-6; TRBD1 agrees at 7 bases. The germline V gene encodes CDR1 SEHNR and CDR2 FQNEAQ (reference sequence). The ends lost 7 bases at V and 6 bases at J; junction bases unmatched: 6. The CDR3 extends over 14 amino acids. The CDR3 coding sequence is TGTGCCAGCAAAAAGGGGGCGGTTAATTCACCCCTCCACTTT. Its translation: CASKKGAVNSPLHF.

This clone was recorded only once. The chain links TRBV3-1 (or the pseudogene TRBV3-2) to TRBJ2-1; 7 nucleotides agree with TRBD2. CDR3 length: 17 residues. V gave up 1 base and J gave up 8 bases; unmatched junction bases: 14. CDR1 and CDR2 from the germline V gene are LGHDT and YNNKEL (reference sequence). The chain's CDR3 is CASSQVFGGGTGDEQFF. CDR3 DNA sequence: TGTGCCAGCAGCCAAGTTTTCGGCGGGGGAACTGGGGATGAGCAGTTCTTC.

The gene calls are TRBV7-8 and TRBJ1-2; 8 nucleotides line up with TRBD1. CDR1 and CDR2 from the germline V gene are SGHVS and FQNEAQ. Germline trimming cut 5 bases from V and 4 bases from J; bases unmatched to any gene: 12. This CDR3 comprises 16 residues. CDR3 coding DNA: TGTGCCAGCAGCAAGGGGACAGGAGGCGATAGCTATGGCTACACCTTC. The encoded protein is CASSKGTGGDSYGYTF.

The V gene is TRBV27, the J gene TRBJ2-1; 9 bases match TRBD2. This CDR3 region has 14 residues. Looked up from germline, CDR1 is MNHEY and CDR2 is SMNVEV (reference sequence). Trimming at V came to 4 bases and at J to 7 bases, leaving 5 bases not matched to a gene. This CDR3 is CASSSAGGRNEQFF. CDR3 bases: TGTGCCAGCAGTTCTGCGGGGGGGCGGAATGAGCAGTTCTTC.

The V call is TRBV4-3, the J call TRBJ2-3; 10 nucleotides line up with TRBD2. This CDR3 spans 18 amino acids. Looked up from germline, CDR1 is LGHNA and CDR2 is YSLEER. V lost 4 bases, J lost 2 bases, and 12 bases stayed unmatched. The CDR3 loop is CASSPYISSGGNTDTQYF. The CDR3 DNA sequence: TGCGCCAGCAGCCCATACATTTCTAGCGGGGGTAACACAGATACGCAGTATTTT.

The chain is built from TRBV11-2 and TRBJ2-1, with a weak D call TRBD2 (6 bases). Germline CDR1 and CDR2: SGHAT and FQNNGV. Trimming took off 0 bases at V and 8 bases at J, with 11 bases between the two ends. The CDR3 is made up of 14 amino acids. The CDR3 loop is CASSLDGASDEQFF. Written as DNA, the CDR3 is TGTGCCAGCAGCTTAGACGGGGCTAGCGATGAGCAGTTCTTC. The whole variable domain, remainder taken from reference TRBV11-2 and TRBJ2-1, is EAGVAQSPRYKIIEKRQSVAFWCNPISGHATLYWYQQILGQGPKLLIQFQNNGVVDDSQLPKDRFSAERLKGVDSTLKIQPAKLEDSAVYLCASSLDGASDEQFFGPGTRLTVL.

The rearrangement links TRBV5-1 to TRBJ2-4, with 7 bases lining up with TRBD1. The CDR3 runs 14 residues. Losses at the gene ends were 5 bases for V and 6 bases for J; bases not matched to a gene: 8. In germline, CDR1 is SGHRS, CDR2 YFSETQ. CDR3 amino acids: CASSPLQGLNIQYF. Written as DNA, the CDR3 is TGCGCCAGCAGTCCTTTACAGGGGCTAAACATTCAGTACTTC.

The rearrangement links TRBV27 to TRBJ2-3, with D maybe TRBD2 (5 bases). This CDR3 has 14 residues. V was pared by 2 bases and J by 8 bases, with 14 bases between. The germline gives CDR1 MNHEY, CDR2 SMNVEV (reference sequence). This CDR3 reads CASSLNSIGGTQYF. In DNA form, the CDR3 reads TGTGCCAGCAGTTTAAATTCGATCGGAGGTACGCAGTATTTT.

This clone was seen more than once but under ten times. The rearrangement joins TRBV9 to TRBJ2-5; 10 bases match TRBD2. V shed 4 bases, J shed 5 bases, and the junction held 11 bases outside the gene matches. This CDR3 has 16 amino acids. Germline V lookup: CDR1 SGDLS, CDR2 YYNGEE. CDR3 DNA: TGTGCCAGCAGCCCTAGGGTTAGCGGGGGGCATGAGACCCAGTACTTC. This translates into CASSPRVSGGHETQYF.

V gene TRBV5-1 combines with J gene TRBJ1-1; unclear D gene. The CDR3 runs to 13 residues. V gave up 5 bases and J gave up 3 bases, with 11 bases separating them. CDR1 and CDR2 from the germline V gene are SGHRS and YFSETQ. The CDR3 DNA reads as TGCGCCAGCAGGCCCGACACGTACACTGAAGCTTTCTTT. It encodes CASRPDTYTEAFF.